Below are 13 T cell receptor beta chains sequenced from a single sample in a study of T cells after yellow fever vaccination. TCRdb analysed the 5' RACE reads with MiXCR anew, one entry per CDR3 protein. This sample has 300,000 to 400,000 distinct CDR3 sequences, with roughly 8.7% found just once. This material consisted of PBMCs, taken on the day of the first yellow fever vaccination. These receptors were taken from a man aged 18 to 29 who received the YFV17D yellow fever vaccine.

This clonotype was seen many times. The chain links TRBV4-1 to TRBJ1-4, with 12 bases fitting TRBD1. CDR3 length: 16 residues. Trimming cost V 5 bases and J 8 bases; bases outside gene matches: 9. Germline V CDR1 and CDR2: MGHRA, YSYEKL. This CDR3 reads CASSGTGGVRNEKLFF. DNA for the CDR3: TGCGCCAGCAGCGGGACAGGGGGCGTCCGTAACGAAAAACTGTTTTTT.

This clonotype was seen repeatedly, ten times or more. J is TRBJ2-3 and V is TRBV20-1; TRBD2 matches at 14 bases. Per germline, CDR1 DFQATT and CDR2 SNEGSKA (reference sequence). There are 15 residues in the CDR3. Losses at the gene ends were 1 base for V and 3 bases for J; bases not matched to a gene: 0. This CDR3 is CSARGTSGGTDTQYF. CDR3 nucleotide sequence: TGCAGTGCTAGAGGGACTAGCGGGGGGACAGATACGCAGTATTTT.

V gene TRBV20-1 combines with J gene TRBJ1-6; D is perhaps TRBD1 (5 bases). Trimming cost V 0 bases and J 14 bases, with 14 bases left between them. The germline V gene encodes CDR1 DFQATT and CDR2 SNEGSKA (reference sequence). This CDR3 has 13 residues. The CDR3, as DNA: TGCAGTGCTAGAGATCCCCCCCAGGGCACCCTCCACTTT. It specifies CSARDPPQGTLHF.

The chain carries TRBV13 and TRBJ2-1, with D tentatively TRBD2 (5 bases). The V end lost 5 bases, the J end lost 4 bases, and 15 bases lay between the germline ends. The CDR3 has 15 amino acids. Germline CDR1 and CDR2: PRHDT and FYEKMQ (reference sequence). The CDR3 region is CASSPIKAEYNEQFF. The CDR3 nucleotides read TGTGCCAGCAGCCCCATAAAAGCGGAATACAATGAGCAGTTCTTC. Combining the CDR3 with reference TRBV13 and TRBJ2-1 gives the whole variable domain AAGVIQSPRHLIKEKRETATLKCYPIPRHDTVYWYQQGPGQDPQFLISFYEKMQSDKGSIPDRFSAQQFSDYHSELNMSSLELGDSALYFCASSPIKAEYNEQFFGPGTRLTVL.

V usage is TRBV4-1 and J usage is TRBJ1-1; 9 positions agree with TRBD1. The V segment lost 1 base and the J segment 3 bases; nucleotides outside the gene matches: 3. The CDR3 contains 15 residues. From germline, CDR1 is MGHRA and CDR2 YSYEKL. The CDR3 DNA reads TGCGCCAGCAGCCAAGCTACAGGGGGCCACACTGAAGCTTTCTTT. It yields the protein CASSQATGGHTEAFF.

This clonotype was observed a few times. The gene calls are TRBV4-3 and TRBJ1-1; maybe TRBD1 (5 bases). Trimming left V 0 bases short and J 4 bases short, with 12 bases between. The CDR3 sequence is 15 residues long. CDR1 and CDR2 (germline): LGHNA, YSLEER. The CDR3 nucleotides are TGCGCCAGCAGCCAAGATACGGGGGGAGGCACTGAAGCTTTCTTT. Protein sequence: CASSQDTGGGTEAFF.

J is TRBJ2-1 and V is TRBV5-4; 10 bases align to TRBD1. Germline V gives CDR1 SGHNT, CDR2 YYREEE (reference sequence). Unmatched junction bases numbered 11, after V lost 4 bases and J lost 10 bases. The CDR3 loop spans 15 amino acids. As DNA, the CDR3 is TGTGCCAGCAGCCGGGACAGGGGTTTACTCTGGGAGCAGTTCTTC. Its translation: CASSRDRGLLWEQFF.

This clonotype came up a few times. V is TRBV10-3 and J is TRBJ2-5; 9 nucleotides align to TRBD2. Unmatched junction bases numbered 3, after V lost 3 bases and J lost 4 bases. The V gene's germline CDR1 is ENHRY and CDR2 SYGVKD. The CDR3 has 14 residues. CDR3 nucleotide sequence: TGTGCCATCAGTGACCTAGCGGGGAGAGAGACCCAGTACTTC. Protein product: CAISDLAGRETQYF.

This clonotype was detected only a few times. The CDR3 protein is CASSLGDREKLFF. As DNA, the CDR3 is TGTGCCAGCAGCCTCGGCGACCGGGAAAAACTGTTTTTT. V gene TRBV5-5 combines with J gene TRBJ1-4; D is ambiguous. This CDR3 is 13 amino acids long. V dropped 4 bases and J dropped 8 bases, with 12 bases sitting between them. Germline CDR1 and CDR2: SGHKS and YYEKEE (reference sequence).

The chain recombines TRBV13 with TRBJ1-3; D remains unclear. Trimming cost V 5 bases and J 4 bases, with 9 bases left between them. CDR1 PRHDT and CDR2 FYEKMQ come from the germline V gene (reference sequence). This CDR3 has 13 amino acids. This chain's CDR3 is CASSPRNGNTIYF. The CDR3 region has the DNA TGTGCCAGCAGCCCGCGAAACGGAAACACCATATATTTT.

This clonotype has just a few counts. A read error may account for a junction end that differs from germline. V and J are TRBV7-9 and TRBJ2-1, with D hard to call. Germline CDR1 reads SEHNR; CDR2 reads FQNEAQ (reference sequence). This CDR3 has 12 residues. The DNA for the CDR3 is TGTGCCAGCAGCTTAGAAGGCAGAAGTGGGATCTTC. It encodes CASSLEGRSGIF.

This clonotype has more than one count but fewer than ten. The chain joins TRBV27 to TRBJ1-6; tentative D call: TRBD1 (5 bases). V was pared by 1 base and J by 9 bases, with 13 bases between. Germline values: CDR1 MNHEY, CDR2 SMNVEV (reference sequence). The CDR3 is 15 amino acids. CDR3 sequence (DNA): TGTGCCAGCAGTTTATTCCAGGGTATCGTTTCACCCCTCCACTTT. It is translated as CASSLFQGIVSPLHF.

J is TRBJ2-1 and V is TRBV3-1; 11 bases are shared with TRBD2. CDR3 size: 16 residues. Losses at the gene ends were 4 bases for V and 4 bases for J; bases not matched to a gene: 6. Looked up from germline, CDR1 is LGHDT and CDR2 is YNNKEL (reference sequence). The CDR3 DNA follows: TGTGCCAGCAGCCTTGTGACTAGCGGGGAATACAATGAGCAGTTCTTC. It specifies CASSLVTSGEYNEQFF.